The TCR beta chain under discussion was sequenced for a study of CD8 T cells in Susac syndrome. Study observations and caveats: Total CD8+ repertoires held about 15 Susac-specific public clones, while CD8+ TEMRA repertoires held a few.

The CDR3 totals 15 residues. Between the trimmed V and J ends, which lost 6 bases and 7 bases, there was a span of 21 bases. Per germline, CDR1 SGHTA and CDR2 FQGNSA. Turning to this clonotype: Its specificity is not known.

It was with random hexamers that 0.5 to 1 ug RNA was reverse transcribed. From the immunoSEQ multiplex PCR reads, TCRdb called clonotypes with MiXCR, one entry per CDR3 protein. The table has more than 70,000 distinct CDR3 sequences, less than 95% seen once. The sample comprised CD8+ T cells from PBMCs. The sequence was obtained from a human donor with Susac syndrome. V is TRBV7-2 and J is TRBJ2-5; possibly TRBD2 for D (5 bases). The CDR3, as DNA: TGTGCCAGCAGAGGTTGGGCGGGCACGACCGGGACCCAGTACTTC. Its protein product is CASRGWAGTTGTQYF.